The clone carrying this T cell receptor (beta chain) was counted only a few times. Its specificity is not known. This record comes from a study of cytomegalovirus exposure and HLA in healthy donors. Study at large: Clustering assigned 81% of the roughly 380 genotyped donors to the Caucasian-associated ancestry cluster. The study, taken as a whole, reports: Earlier findings revealed that most TCR beta V segments proved productive either about 87% or about 30% of the time. A later analysis linked some 17,000 TCR beta sequences to HLA alleles at 0.05 false discovery rate.

This PCR relied on a set of 60 Vbeta primers and 13 Jbeta primers. The data were produced by immunoSEQ multiplex PCR, yet TCRdb's version contains in-frame clones alone and is incomplete. Among around 130,000 clones listed, 75% to 85% were seen once. This CDR3 is 13 amino acids long. With 7 bases removed from V and 3 bases from J, the gap between germline ends came to 12 bases. CDR1 and CDR2 (germline): SGHTA, FQGNSA. The V gene is TRBV7-2, the J gene TRBJ2-5; no clear D. The sample was PBMCs. This sequence originates from a man between 25 and 39 years old in good health and CMV-seronegative. The CDR3 sequence: CASIGRYEETQYF. CDR3 sequence (DNA): TGTGCCAGCATTGGCAGATATGAAGAGACCCAGTACTTC.